Listed below are T cell receptor beta chains from one sample, sequenced in a study of blood T cell repertoires in COVID-19. TCRdb keeps only in-frame clones here, not all; method: immunoSEQ multiplex PCR. The table lists roughly 240,000 clones, about 88% of them singletons. Source material: peripheral blood. The source of these receptors is a man aged 18-30 years with active or convalescent COVID-19. Both conserved end residues are part of each CDR3. D genes are given only for firm matches. A clone size is listed for some rows: how often the clone was seen (once, few, many), or a class if it is expanded.

d_call	v_call	cdr3_length	j_call	clone_size	cdr3_aa	cdr3_nt
TRBD2	TRBV5-1	21	TRBJ2-1	-	CASSLKFLGLAFYSSYNEQFF	TGCGCCAGCAGCTTGAAATTTCTGGGACTAGCGTTTTACAGCTCCTACAATGAGCAGTTCTTC
-	TRBV9	15	TRBJ1-3	-	CASSAHRGSGNTIYF	TGTGCCAGCAGCGCTCACCGAGGGAGCGGAAACACCATATATTTT
-	TRBV5-4	14	TRBJ2-1	once	CASSLVVGASEQFF	TGTGCCAGCAGCTTGGTAGTGGGGGCCAGTGAGCAGTTCTTC
-	TRBV7-2	15	TRBJ1-3	-	CASSLSVLSGNTIYF	TGTGCCAGCAGCTTATCCGTTCTCTCTGGAAACACCATATATTTT
-	TRBV5-4	15	TRBJ1-6	-	CASSKQQTINSPLHF	TGTGCCAGCAGCAAACAGCAGACAATTAATTCACCCCTCCACTTT
-	TRBV10-3	13	TRBJ2-4	-	CAILAQEGDIQYF	TGTGCCATCCTTGCCCAGGAAGGGGACATTCAGTACTTC
-	TRBV15	15	TRBJ2-5	many	CATSRARTPGGAQYF	TGTGCCACCAGCAGGGCCCGGACCCCCGGAGGGGCCCAGTACTTC
-	TRBV24-1	14	TRBJ2-7	-	CATSDEPTGDEQYF	TGTGCCACCAGTGATGAACCGACGGGTGACGAGCAGTACTTC
TRBD2	TRBV3-1/TRBV3-2	12	TRBJ2-7	-	CASTGEGYEQYF	TGTGCCAGCACCGGGGAGGGGTACGAGCAGTACTTC
TRBD1	TRBV2	13	TRBJ1-2	-	CASSGQGEDGYTF	TGTGCCAGCAGTGGACAGGGGGAAGATGGCTACACCTTC